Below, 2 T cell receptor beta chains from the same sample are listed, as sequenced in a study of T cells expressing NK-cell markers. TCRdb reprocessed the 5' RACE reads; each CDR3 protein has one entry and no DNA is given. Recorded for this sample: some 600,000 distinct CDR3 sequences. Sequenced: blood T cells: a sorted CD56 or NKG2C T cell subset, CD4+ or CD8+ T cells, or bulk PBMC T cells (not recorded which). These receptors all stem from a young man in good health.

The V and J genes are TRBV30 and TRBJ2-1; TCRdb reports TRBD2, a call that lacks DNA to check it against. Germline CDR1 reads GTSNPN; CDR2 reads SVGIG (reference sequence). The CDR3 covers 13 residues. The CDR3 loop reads CAWTGGTYNEQFF.

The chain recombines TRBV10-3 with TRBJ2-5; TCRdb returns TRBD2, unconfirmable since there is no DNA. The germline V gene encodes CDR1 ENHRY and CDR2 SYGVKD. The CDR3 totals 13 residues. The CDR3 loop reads CAISGTSEETQYF.